What follows describes a single T cell receptor beta chain. As originally analysed: Using reference gene primer amplification, nucleated cell counts were estimated. Data came from immunoSEQ multiplex PCR; TCRdb stores just in-frame clones and leaves some out. Clonal size and the V and J genes are those of that table, whereas D and trimming came from the DNA. The sample holds about 120,000 clones, about three quarters seen once. The sample comes from a study of blood T cell repertoires in COVID-19. Study-wide context: Samples representing acute and convalescent COVID-19 were sourced from the United States, Italy and Spain. The analysed material was cDNA or gDNA that came from T cells, B-cell-depleted T cells, or PBMCs.

The CDR3 consists of 14 residues. Germline lookup yields CDR1 GTSNPN and CDR2 SVGIG (reference sequence). V shed 0 bases and J shed 0 bases, with 8 bases lying between them. The chain has TRBV30 and TRBJ1-1; D gene ambiguous. The clonotype was recovered from a man between 65 and 85 years old with acute or convalescent COVID-19. Input material: peripheral blood. For the CDR3, the DNA is TGTGCCTGGAGTGTAACACAGCTGAACACTGAAGCTTTCTTT. Its protein product is CAWSVTQLNTEAFF. Based on the CDR3 plus reference TRBV30 and TRBJ1-1, the full variable domain is SQTIHQWPATLVQPVGSPLSLECTVEGTSNPNLYWYRQAAGRGLQLLFYSVGIGQISSEVPQNLSASRPQDRQFILSSKKLLLSDSGFYLCAWSVTQLNTEAFFGQGTRLTVV.